The 11 T cell receptor beta chains given below trace back to one sample, sequenced in a study of blood T cell repertoires in COVID-19. Measured with immunoSEQ multiplex PCR; TCRdb has only the in-frame clones, and not every one. The data contain 150,000 or so clones, less than 85% of them singletons. The sample was PBMCs or T cells enriched from blood (not recorded which). Every receptor here comes from a man in his 60s who had recovered from COVID-19.

The chain employs TRBV3-1 (or the pseudogene TRBV3-2) and TRBJ2-5; 8 nucleotides agree with TRBD1. J gave up 2 bases and V 0 bases, and 17 bases lay outside the gene matches. Germline CDR1 and CDR2: LGHDT and YNNKEL (reference sequence). The CDR3 is made up of 20 amino acids. The CDR3 protein is CASSQDGRTSRQGFQETQYF. The CDR3 DNA reads as TGTGCCAGCAGCCAAGACGGTAGGACCTCACGACAGGGGTTTCAAGAGACCCAGTACTTC.

This clone was seen once. V is TRBV30 and J is TRBJ1-4; 10 nucleotides agree with TRBD1. V lost 1 base, J lost 3 bases, and 5 bases stayed unmatched. CDR3 size: 16 residues. The germline V gene encodes CDR1 GTSNPN and CDR2 SVGIG (reference sequence). CDR3 in amino acids: CAWSGDRGQSNEKLFF. CDR3 sequence (DNA): TGTGCCTGGAGTGGAGACAGGGGGCAGTCTAATGAAAAACTGTTTTTT.

The chain uses TRBV18 and TRBJ2-4; TRBD1 matches at 11 bases. This CDR3 is built from 17 residues. V lost 3 bases to trimming and J lost 1 base; unmatched junction nucleotides: 5. Germline V gene sequence: CDR1 KGHSH, CDR2 LQKENI. The CDR3, as DNA: TGTGCCAGCTCACCCGGGACAGGGGGTGAGGCCAAAAACATTCAGTACTTC. Protein product: CASSPGTGGEAKNIQYF.

The rearrangement uses TRBV5-4 and TRBJ2-7, with D perhaps TRBD1 (6 bases). The germline V gene has CDR1 SGHNT and CDR2 YYREEE (reference sequence). The CDR3 totals 13 residues. The V and J ends lost 4 bases and 3 bases respectively, with 11 bases between them. The CDR3 loop is CASSRDNYYEQYF. The CDR3 coding sequence is TGTGCCAGCAGCCGGGACAACTACTACGAGCAGTACTTC.

This clone was counted once. The chain employs TRBV30 and TRBJ1-6, with 11 positions matching TRBD1. The germline gives CDR1 GTSNPN, CDR2 SVGIG (reference sequence). Trimming took 3 bases from V and 9 from J; bases not matched to a gene: 4. The CDR3 consists of 14 residues. The CDR3 coding sequence is TGTGCCTGGAGCCGGACAGGGGGCTTTTCACCCCTCCACTTT. It yields the protein CAWSRTGGFSPLHF.

The J gene is TRBJ2-4, the V gene TRBV4-1; D might be TRBD2 (5 bases). Germline loops: CDR1 MGHRA, CDR2 YSYEKL. The length of the CDR3 is 15 residues. The V end was cut by 1 base, the J end by 7 bases, with 14 bases between. This chain's CDR3 is CASSQAIGEMNIQYF. DNA of the CDR3: TGCGCCAGCAGCCAAGCAATTGGGGAGATGAACATTCAGTACTTC.

This CDR3 is CASSPSAGKETQYF. The CDR3 DNA is TGTGCCAGCAGCCCCTCAGCAGGGAAAGAGACCCAGTACTTC. The chain links TRBV4-2 to TRBJ2-5; maybe TRBD1 (5 bases). This CDR3 has 14 amino acids. CDR1 LGHNA and CDR2 YNFKEQ come from the germline V gene. Trimming left V 4 bases short and J 3 bases short, with 12 bases between.

The chain links TRBV19 to TRBJ2-2; TRBD1 matches at 8 bases. Looked up from germline, CDR1 is LNHDA and CDR2 is SQIVND (reference sequence). V was pared by 5 bases and J by 4 bases, with 6 bases of the junction left unmatched. CDR3 size: 15 residues. The CDR3, as DNA: TGTGCCAGTAGTGCGGGACAGGTTAGCACCGGGGAGCTGTTTTTT. As protein: CASSAGQVSTGELFF.

J is TRBJ1-2 and V is TRBV3-1 (or the pseudogene TRBV3-2); 10 nucleotides align to TRBD1. Germline V gives CDR1 LGHDT, CDR2 YNNKEL (reference sequence). CDR3 length: 15 residues. Trimming cost V 4 bases and J 5 bases; bases outside gene matches: 7. The CDR3 protein is CASSLQTGGAYGYTF. The CDR3 DNA reads TGTGCCAGCAGCCTACAGACAGGGGGCGCGTATGGCTACACCTTC.

This rearrangement joins TRBV2 to TRBJ1-1; TRBD1 might be the D (5 bases). There are 15 residues in the CDR3. Trimming removed 4 bases at V and 2 bases at J, with 14 bases between. From germline, CDR1 is SNHLY and CDR2 FYNNEI. The CDR3 DNA sequence: TGTGCCAGCAGTGTAATCAGGGCGCCTAACACTGAAGCTTTCTTT. Residues: CASSVIRAPNTEAFF.

The chain joins TRBV19 to TRBJ2-2; TRBD2 is a possible D gene (6 bases). The CDR3 extends over 14 amino acids. V lost 4 bases, J lost 5 bases, and 11 bases lay in between. The germline gives CDR1 LNHDA, CDR2 SQIVND (reference sequence). CDR3 loop: CASSTGTGTGELFF. CDR3 sequence (DNA): TGTGCCAGTAGTACCGGGACTGGAACCGGGGAGCTGTTTTTT.